These 30 T cell receptor beta chains came from one sample sequenced in a study of radiotherapy plus CTLA-4 blockade in lung cancer. Assay: immunoSEQ multiplex PCR; the TCRdb copy retains only in-frame clones and omits some. Of around 80,000 clones listed, under 75% are singletons. The starting material was peripheral blood, obtained from a patient treated with radiotherapy plus ipilimumab. The receptors come from a human donor with non-small cell lung cancer whose response to radiotherapy plus ipilimumab could not be evaluated.

This chain uses TRBV29-1 with TRBJ2-2; D uncertain. The V end was cut by 7 bases, the J end by 1 base, with 7 bases between. Germline V gene lookup returns CDR1 SQVTM and CDR2 ANQGSEA. CDR3 size: 12 residues. The CDR3 region is CSARQNTGELFF. In DNA, the CDR3 is TGCAGCGCCCGACAGAACACCGGGGAGCTGTTTTTT.

There are a few counts of this clone. The V and J genes are TRBV23-1 and TRBJ2-1; D gene unclear. TRBV23-1 is an open reading frame whose function is uncertain. This CDR3 contains 13 residues. Trimming pared 3 bases from V and 4 bases from J, leaving 7 bases between. CDR3 coding DNA: TGCGCCAGCAGTCAGTACAGATACAATGAGCAGTTCTTC. Encoded protein: CASSQYRYNEQFF.

This clone occurred a few times. V usage is TRBV15 and J usage is TRBJ2-5; D perhaps matches TRBD1 (6 bases). This CDR3 contains 14 residues. CDR1 and CDR2 (germline): LNHNV, YYDKDF (reference sequence). V lost 3 bases and J lost 4, with 12 bases in between. The DNA for the CDR3 is TGTGCCACCAGCAGTTATCCAGGGGCAGAGACCCAGTACTTC. As protein: CATSSYPGAETQYF.

Only one count was recorded for this clone. The genes are TRBV7-2 and TRBJ2-7, with TRBD1 matching over 9 bases. Unmatched junction bases numbered 4, after V lost 2 bases and J lost 2 bases. CDR1 is SGHTA and CDR2 is FQGNSA in the germline V gene. The CDR3 covers 15 residues. CDR3: CASSLSWTGAYEQYF. CDR3 nucleotide sequence: TGTGCCAGCAGCTTATCTTGGACAGGGGCCTACGAGCAGTACTTC.

The V call is TRBV30, the J call TRBJ2-7; maybe TRBD2 (6 bases). The CDR3 is made up of 14 amino acids. The germline CDR1 and CDR2 sequences are GTSNPN and SVGIG (reference sequence). Trimming stripped 0 bases from V and 6 bases from J, with 15 bases between. In DNA form, the CDR3 reads TGTGCCTGGAGTGTAACTAGCTGGGGCTCCGAGCAGTACTTC. It encodes CAWSVTSWGSEQYF.

The gene calls are TRBV7-2 and TRBJ2-2; 8 positions match TRBD1. Per the germline V gene, CDR1 is SGHTA and CDR2 is FQGNSA. The V segment lost 1 base and the J segment 10 bases; nucleotides outside the gene matches: 11. The CDR3 spans 16 residues. The DNA for the CDR3 is TGTGCCAGCAGCTTAGAGGGCAGGGGGCGTTCCGAGGAGCTGTTTTTT. Protein product: CASSLEGRGRSEELFF.

The chain employs TRBV29-1 and TRBJ1-1, with TRBD1 matching 9 bases. Germline lookup yields CDR1 SQVTM and CDR2 ANQGSEA. The CDR3 consists of 13 residues. J lost 7 bases, V lost 6 bases, and 9 bases had no gene match. In DNA, the CDR3 is TGCAGCGTCGACGGACAGGGGTTGGGTGAAGCTTTCTTT. Translation gives CSVDGQGLGEAFF.

The chain carries TRBV11-3 and TRBJ2-2; D perhaps matches TRBD2 (5 bases). Looked up from germline, CDR1 is SGHNT and CDR2 is YENEEA. Trimming left V 4 bases short and J 4 bases short, with 10 bases between. The CDR3 has 14 residues. CDR3 in amino acids: CASSSTRVTGELFF. CDR3 DNA: TGTGCCAGCAGCTCAACGAGGGTCACCGGGGAGCTGTTTTTT.

V and J are TRBV4-1 and TRBJ1-5; 7 positions agree with TRBD1. V shed 1 base, J shed 5 bases, and the junction held 5 bases outside the gene matches. The CDR3 extends over 15 amino acids. Germline V lookup: CDR1 MGHRA, CDR2 YSYEKL. CDR3 sequence: CASSQGDRVDQPQHF. Here the CDR3 DNA reads TGCGCCAGCAGCCAAGGCGACAGGGTTGATCAGCCCCAGCATTTT.

There are a few counts of this clone. The chain is built from TRBV18 and TRBJ1-1; D unresolved. Germline loops: CDR1 KGHSH, CDR2 LQKENI. The CDR3 has 16 amino acids. With 0 bases removed from V and 0 bases from J, the gap between germline ends came to 11 bases. The CDR3 nucleotides read TGTGCCAGCTCACCACCGGCGGGGATCGTGAACACTGAAGCTTTCTTT. Its protein is CASSPPAGIVNTEAFF.

This clone was seen just once. The chain has TRBV19 and TRBJ2-3; TRBD2 matches at 11 bases. With V trimmed by 4 bases and J by 0 bases, 3 bases remained unmatched. This CDR3 region has 16 residues. Germline values: CDR1 LNHDA, CDR2 SQIVND (reference sequence). CDR3 coding DNA: TGTGCCAGTAGTACCAGACTAGCGGGGAGCACAGATACGCAGTATTTT. Its protein product is CASSTRLAGSTDTQYF.

The genes are TRBV27 and TRBJ2-5; 10 bases fit TRBD1. Near its end, the DNA agrees better with TRBJ2-7, so the J call may be wrong. The CDR3 is 14 amino acids. The germline V gene has CDR1 MNHEY and CDR2 SMNVEV (reference sequence). CDR3 in DNA: TGTGCCAGCAGTCGACAGGGGGCCACCTACGAGCAGTACTTC. It yields the protein CASSRQGATYEQYF.

This clone is deemed medium-sized. Other DNA sequences within the sample encode an identical CDR3. V gene TRBV2 combines with J gene TRBJ2-7; 11 positions agree with TRBD2. V was pared by 0 bases and J by 4 bases, with 5 bases of the junction left unmatched. The CDR3 extends over 16 amino acids. Germline V lookup: CDR1 SNHLY, CDR2 FYNNEI. The CDR3 loop reads CASSEAGLADGYEQYF. CDR3 coding DNA: TGTGCCAGCAGTGAAGCGGGACTAGCGGACGGGTACGAGCAGTACTTC.

The genes are TRBV5-6 and TRBJ2-4; 9 positions match TRBD2. Germline-derived CDR1 and CDR2 are SGHDT and YYEEEE. There are 15 residues in the CDR3. The J segment lost 7 bases and the V segment lost 2 bases, leaving 7 bases of the junction unmatched. The CDR3 coding sequence is TGTGCCAGCAGCTTAGGTAGCGGGAGTTGGAACATTCAGTACTTC. It specifies CASSLGSGSWNIQYF. The variable domain in full, completed from reference TRBV5-6 and TRBJ2-4, reads DAGVTQSPTHLIKTRGQQVTLRCSPKSGHDTVSWYQQALGQGPQFIFQYYEEEERQRGNFPDRFSGHQFPNYSSELNVNALLLGDSALYLCASSLGSGSWNIQYFGAGTRLSVL.

This clone has a single count. This chain connects TRBV7-9 to TRBJ2-7; D may be TRBD1 (6 bases). The germline V gene encodes CDR1 SEHNR and CDR2 FQNEAQ (reference sequence). This CDR3 region has 13 residues. V was shortened by 5 bases and J by 2 bases, with 10 bases between the two germline ends. CDR3 sequence (DNA): TGTGCCAGCAGCGAAGGGGGTACCTACGAGCAGTACTTC. It encodes CASSEGGTYEQYF.

The genes are TRBV28 and TRBJ1-1, with 7 bases lining up with TRBD1. This CDR3 spans 15 amino acids. Germline V lookup: CDR1 MDHEN, CDR2 SYDVKM. After removal of 7 bases from V and 5 bases from J, the junction contained 13 bases not matched to a gene. CDR3 nucleotides: TGTGCCAGCAAAGACAGGGCCCTGACAAGAACTGAAGCTTTCTTT. This codes for CASKDRALTRTEAFF.

This clone was picked up a small number of times. This sequence joins TRBV10-3 and TRBJ1-4; maybe TRBD1 (5 bases). V gave up 3 bases and J gave up 8 bases, with 13 bases separating them. Per the germline V gene, CDR1 is ENHRY and CDR2 is SYGVKD. This CDR3 has 14 amino acids. CDR3 sequence (DNA): TGTGCCATCAGTGAAGCGGGGGAATACGAAAAACTGTTTTTT. Its translation: CAISEAGEYEKLFF.

V and J are TRBV11-3 and TRBJ2-5, with D uncertain. V was pared by 1 base and J by 4 bases, with 16 bases between. The CDR3 is 16 amino acids. CDR1 is SGHNT, CDR2 YENEEA, per germline. CDR3 DNA sequence: TGTGCCAGCAGCTTAGGTGAGGTCAAGGCTGGAGAGACCCAGTACTTC. Translating gives CASSLGEVKAGETQYF.

CDR3 sequence (DNA): TGTGCCAGTAGTATGAGGCCCCAGGGGGCAGGTAACTATGGCTACACCTTC. This sequence encodes CASSMRPQGAGNYGYTF. V is TRBV19 and J is TRBJ1-2, with 8 bases fitting TRBD1. The trim removed 3 bases at V and 1 base at J, leaving 10 bases unmatched. The CDR3 totals 17 residues. Per germline, CDR1 LNHDA and CDR2 SQIVND (reference sequence).

The chain employs TRBV2 and TRBJ2-7; D possibly corresponds to TRBD2 (6 bases). CDR3 length: 16 amino acids. The germline V gene encodes CDR1 SNHLY and CDR2 FYNNEI. The V end was cut by 6 bases, the J end by 1 base, with 19 bases between. CDR3 loop: CASSDWRAGRSYEQYF. CDR3 DNA sequence: TGTGCCAGCAGCGACTGGAGGGCGGGGAGGTCCTACGAGCAGTACTTC.

The chain is built from TRBV5-1 and TRBJ2-5; a possible D gene is TRBD1 (6 bases). The CDR3 spans 12 residues. Trimming removed 1 base at V and 12 bases at J, with 13 bases between. Germline loops: CDR1 SGHRS, CDR2 YFSETQ. The CDR3 sequence is CASSLLPGHKYF. The CDR3 region has the DNA TGCGCCAGCAGCTTGCTTCCGGGACACAAGTACTTC.

Regarding this clone: One end of the junction is discordant with germline, which a read error may explain. The gene calls are TRBV4-1 and TRBJ1-2; TRBD1 might be the D (5 bases). CDR1 is MGHRA, CDR2 YSYEKL, per germline. The CDR3 extends over 14 amino acids. The CDR3 nucleotides read TGCGCCAGCAGCCAGCAGCCCCTCGACAGTATTGCGATCTTC. Amino acids: CASSQQPLDSIAIF.

The V gene is TRBV10-3, the J gene TRBJ2-1, with 10 positions matching TRBD1. CDR3 length: 15 residues. Trimming at V came to 6 bases and at J to 4 bases, leaving 6 bases not matched to a gene. From germline, CDR1 is ENHRY and CDR2 SYGVKD. CDR3 residues: CAIRGSGQGYNEQFF. The CDR3 DNA follows: TGTGCCATCAGGGGGTCGGGACAGGGGTACAATGAGCAGTTCTTC.

The genes are TRBV10-2 and TRBJ2-3; D perhaps matches TRBD2 (6 bases). Germline loops: CDR1 WSHSY, CDR2 SAAADI. The CDR3 runs 14 residues. Trimming pared 6 bases from V and 1 base from J, leaving 11 bases between. The CDR3 sequence is CASRAGVRTDTQYF. The DNA of the CDR3 is TGCGCCAGCAGAGCGGGTGTACGCACAGATACGCAGTATTTT.

This clone was seen once. The V call is TRBV19, the J call TRBJ1-1; TRBD1 matches 7 bases. In germline, CDR1 is LNHDA, CDR2 SQIVND (reference sequence). The CDR3 is made up of 14 amino acids. With V trimmed by 5 bases and J by 2 bases, 5 bases remained unmatched. The CDR3 is CASSWDRPNTEAFF. CDR3 DNA sequence: TGTGCCAGTAGTTGGGACAGACCAAACACTGAAGCTTTCTTT. Complete variable domain (other parts from reference TRBV19 and TRBJ1-1): DGGITQSPKYLFRKEGQNVTLSCEQNLNHDAMYWYRQDPGQGLRLIYYSQIVNDFQKGDIAEGYSVSREKKESFPLTVTSAQKNPTAFYLCASSWDRPNTEAFFGQGTRLTVV.

There are a few counts of this clone. The chain recombines TRBV7-2 with TRBJ1-4; D ambiguous. The germline V and J ends were trimmed by 1 base and 14 bases, with 17 bases remaining between them. The CDR3 extends over 14 amino acids. Germline V CDR1 and CDR2: SGHTA, FQGNSA. Here the CDR3 DNA reads TGTGCCAGCAGCTTAGATATGGGCAGGCGGGATCTGTTTTTT. Protein sequence: CASSLDMGRRDLFF.

The genes are TRBV28 and TRBJ2-2; tentatively, D is TRBD1 (7 bases). There are 13 residues in the CDR3. Trimming took 5 bases from V and 6 from J, leaving 10 bases between them. CDR1 is MDHEN and CDR2 is SYDVKM in the germline V gene. Written as DNA, the CDR3 is TGTGCCAGCAGTCTCAGGGGGGCCGGGGAGCTGTTTTTT. Protein product: CASSLRGAGELFF.

The chain couples TRBV10-2 to TRBJ1-2; D is perhaps TRBD1 (5 bases). V shed 8 bases and J shed 6 bases, with 22 bases lying between them. Germline lookup yields CDR1 WSHSY and CDR2 SAAADI. The CDR3 totals 15 residues. CDR3 sequence (DNA): TGCGCCAGCGGTTTACTTGGTCCGGGGGAGAATGGCTACACCTTC. Encoded protein: CASGLLGPGENGYTF.

CDR3: CATGPVREGGYTQYF. The CDR3 bases are TGTGCCACCGGCCCTGTGCGGGAGGGCGGGTATACGCAGTATTTT. The rearrangement uses TRBV11-3 and TRBJ2-3; 9 positions match TRBD2. V was clipped by 10 bases and J by 7 bases; unmatched bases: 15. CDR1 SGHNT and CDR2 YENEEA come from the germline V gene. The CDR3 sequence is 15 residues long.

The chain is built from TRBV4-2 and TRBJ2-3; 11 bases match TRBD2. CDR1 is LGHNA and CDR2 is YNFKEQ in the germline V gene. J lost 2 bases, V lost 3 bases, and 7 bases had no gene match. The length of the CDR3 is 17 residues. CDR3 sequence reads: CASSHQTSGGITDTQYF. The CDR3 DNA sequence: TGTGCCAGCAGCCACCAAACTAGCGGGGGTATCACAGATACGCAGTATTTT.